This T cell receptor beta chain comes out of a study of T cell responses to AZD1222 COVID-19 vaccine. The study, taken as a whole, reports: Reportedly, close to half of spike-specific TCRs are directed against unmutated variant regions. Researchers report vaccine-associated CD4 TCRs spanning spike, with dominance at 160-218 and 743-854. Clonal diversity was possibly underestimated; the donors were predominantly white British and more often female.

Concerning this clone itself: The antigen remains undetermined.

This CDR3 has 15 residues. Germline V CDR1 and CDR2: GTSNPN, SVGIG (reference sequence). V gave up 1 base and J gave up 1 base; unmatched junction bases: 6. TCRdb keeps only in-frame clones here, not all; method: immunoSEQ multiplex PCR. The table includes some 110,000 clones, 86% detected once. This specimen consisted of peripheral blood, obtained 28 days after the second AZD1222 dose. The TCR originated in an adult who received the AZD1222 COVID-19 vaccine. The chain links TRBV30 to TRBJ1-1; 7 positions agree with TRBD1. The CDR3 nucleotides are TGTGCCTGGAGTGCTTACAGGGGACAGAACACTGAAGCTTTCTTT. Its protein is CAWSAYRGQNTEAFF.